This TCR beta chain was recovered during a study of T-cell reconstitution after alpha-beta-depleted transplantation in children. This clonotype was recorded a few times. Preparation of the TCRbeta library involved a method that used unique molecular identifiers. TCRdb re-analysed the PCR reads in MiXCR, keeping a single row per CDR3 protein. Of some 500,000 distinct CDR3 sequences in the sample, 30% to 35% were seen once. Trimming left V 1 base short and J 7 bases short, with 10 bases between. The germline CDR1 and CDR2 sequences are SGHTA and FQGNSA. This CDR3 comprises 13 residues. This sequence joins TRBV7-2 and TRBJ1-2; no clear D. This receptor was identified in a human donor who donated a stem cell graft to a child with aplastic anemia. Here the sequenced sample was PBMCs from the stem cell graft donor, taken from the stem cell graft. The CDR3 loop is CASSLDGRAGYTF. The CDR3 nucleotides read TGTGCCAGCAGCTTAGACGGCCGAGCTGGCTACACCTTC.